This T cell receptor beta chain was identified during a study of T cell responses to AZD1222 COVID-19 vaccine. Study results and limitations: Females made up more of the donors, who were largely white British, and clonal diversity may have come out too low. Unmutated regions of variants are reportedly targeted by nearly half of spike-specific TCRs.

Comment on this clone: Its antigen is not identified.

V was pared by 6 bases and J by 4 bases, with 18 bases between. The CDR3 runs 15 residues. In germline, CDR1 is LNHDA, CDR2 SQIVND (reference sequence). Assay: immunoSEQ multiplex PCR; the TCRdb copy retains only in-frame clones and omits some. The table includes some 200,000 clones, roughly 92% detected once. Sequenced here: peripheral blood, sampled on day 0 of AZD1222 vaccination. This sequence originates from an adult in good health. The chain recombines TRBV19 with TRBJ1-1; D call uncertain. CDR3 protein: CASSPDRAGFTEAFF. For the CDR3, the DNA is TGTGCCAGTAGCCCAGACCGGGCAGGTTTCACTGAAGCTTTCTTT. Filled out from reference TRBV19 and TRBJ1-1, the complete variable domain reads DGGITQSPKYLFRKEGQNVTLSCEQNLNHDAMYWYRQDPGQGLRLIYYSQIVNDFQKGDIAEGYSVSREKKESFPLTVTSAQKNPTAFYLCASSPDRAGFTEAFFGQGTRLTVV.